A selection of T cell receptor beta chains follows, all from one sample in a study of regulatory T cells in long-lasting Graves disease. TCRdb re-analysed the multiplex PCR reads in MiXCR, keeping a single row per CDR3 protein. The sample records about 220,000 distinct CDR3 sequences, roughly 20% being singletons. The same specimen was also included in a second study, on T cells in Graves' hyperthyroidism and ophthalmopathy.

The sample consisted of peripheral blood mononuclear cells (PBMCs), taken at new diagnosis, from a patient treated with antithyroid drugs. The receptors shown here come from a woman in her thirties with Graves disease. Each CDR3 is given with its conserved first and last residue. The D gene is left open where the match is weak. Not every row has a clone size; where given, it reads once, few, many or a size class.

TRBJ1-3	many	TRBD1	TRBV7-2	CASSRTGHGNTIYF	TGTGCCAGCAGCCGGACAGGGCACGGGAACACCATATATTTT
TRBJ1-2	many	.	TRBV11-2	CASSLDRGDGYTF	TGTGCCAGCAGCTTAGACCGGGGGGACGGCTACACCTTC
TRBJ1-5	many	.	TRBV19	CASRVSREQPQHF	TGTGCCAGTAGAGTTTCCAGGGAACAGCCCCAGCATTTT
TRBJ2-7	.	.	TRBV6-5	CASSYANSYEQYF	TGTGCCAGCAGTTACGCTAACTCGTACGAGCAGTACTTC
TRBJ1-5	many	.	TRBV2	CASSEAGSSGFNQPQHF	TGTGCCAGCAGTGAAGCTGGGTCGTCCGGATTCAATCAGCCCCAGCATTTT
TRBJ2-7	many	.	TRBV30	CAWRGGPYEQYF	TGTGCCTGGAGGGGAGGCCCCTACGAGCAGTACTTC
TRBJ1-2	many	TRBD1	TRBV13	CASSPSRTGGGYTF	TGTGCCAGCAGCCCGTCTCGGACAGGAGGTGGCTACACCTTC
TRBJ1-2	many	TRBD1	TRBV29-1	CSVEEGYRGPHGYTF	TGCAGCGTTGAAGAAGGGTACAGGGGGCCTCATGGCTACACCTTC
TRBJ2-1	many	TRBD1	TRBV20-1	CSAPPTGYSYNEQFF	TGCAGTGCCCCACCGACAGGGTACTCCTACAATGAGCAGTTCTTC
TRBJ1-1	many	.	TRBV28	CASSYVNTEAFF	TGTGCCAGCAGTTATGTGAACACTGAAGCTTTCTTT
TRBJ2-7	many	.	TRBV20-1	CSARGLGRDHYEQYF	TGCAGTGCTAGAGGGCTGGGGCGGGATCACTACGAGCAGTACTTC
TRBJ1-4	few	.	TRBV5-6	CASSPGGLPHEKLFF	TGTGCCAGCAGCCCTGGTGGTCTTCCCCATGAAAAACTGTTTTTT
TRBJ2-1	few	TRBD1	TRBV6-2/TRBV6-3	CASSSGTGGGEQFF	TGTGCCAGCAGTTCCGGGACAGGGGGCGGTGAGCAGTTCTTC
TRBJ2-3	.	TRBD1	TRBV12-3/TRBV12-4	CASSPGQGPTDTQYF	TGTGCCAGCAGCCCAGGACAGGGCCCCACAGATACGCAGTATTTT
TRBJ1-5	many	.	TRBV2	CASSRHATEPNQPQHF	TGTGCCAGCAGTCGACACGCGACAGAACCCAATCAGCCCCAGCATTTT
TRBJ1-3	.	.	TRBV5-1	CASSLAGSNTIYF	TGCGCCAGCAGCTTGGCGGGATCGAACACCATATATTTT
TRBJ2-3	many	.	TRBV12-3/TRBV12-4	CASSITQGGSTDTQYF	TGTGCCAGCAGTATCACCCAGGGCGGGAGCACAGATACGCAGTATTTT
TRBJ2-3	many	TRBD2	TRBV12-3/TRBV12-4	CASSLGGGNTDTQYF	TGTGCCAGCAGCCTGGGGGGGGGTAACACAGATACGCAGTATTTT
TRBJ2-6	.	.	TRBV28	CASSWGSGANVLTF	TGTGCCAGCAGCTGGGGCTCTGGGGCCAACGTCCTGACTTTC
TRBJ1-4	many	.	TRBV10-3	CASSRGIGEKLFF	TGTGCCAGCTCAAGGGGGATTGGGGAAAAACTGTTTTTT
TRBJ1-5	.	.	TRBV11-3	CASSLQGLPNQPQHF	TGTGCCAGCAGCTTACAAGGACTGCCGAATCAGCCCCAGCATTTT
TRBJ1-1	many	.	TRBV4-1	CASSQDLANTEAFF	TGCGCCAGCAGCCAAGATCTTGCGAACACTGAAGCTTTCTTT
TRBJ2-7	many	.	TRBV7-2	CASSFVTSNSYEQYF	TGTGCCAGCAGCTTCGTGACGTCCAACTCCTACGAGCAGTACTTC
TRBJ2-1	many	TRBD2	TRBV19	CASSIGGTSGYNEQFF	TGTGCCAGTAGTATAGGAGGCACTAGCGGATACAATGAGCAGTTCTTC
TRBJ1-3	many	TRBD1	TRBV13	CASSLLTGALRPGNTIYF	TGTGCCAGCAGCCTCCTGACAGGGGCCCTAAGACCTGGAAACACCATATATTTT
TRBJ1-6	many	.	TRBV27	CASSLTGDSPLHF	TGTGCCAGCAGTTTAACCGGGGATTCACCCCTCCACTTT
TRBJ1-4	many	TRBD1	TRBV11-2	CASSPGQGVNEKLFF	TGTGCCAGCAGCCCCGGACAGGGGGTTAATGAAAAACTGTTTTTT
TRBJ1-3	.	.	TRBV7-6	CASSFEVGGPFSGITIYF	TGTGCCAGCAGCTTCGAGGTGGGGGGCCCCTTCTCTGGAATCACCATATATTTT
TRBJ2-5	many	.	TRBV4-2	CASSQDLGLGVPQEIQYF	TGTGCCAGCAGCCAAGATCTAGGATTGGGGGTCCCCCAAGAGATCCAGTACTTC
TRBJ2-2	many	.	TRBV19	CASTPGPTRTGELFF	TGTGCCAGTACCCCCGGCCCGACCCGAACGGGGGAGCTGTTTTTT
TRBJ1-1	many	.	TRBV6-1	CASSPQAGSNTEAFF	TGTGCCAGCAGTCCCCAGGCGGGATCGAACACTGAAGCTTTCTTT
TRBJ2-1	.	TRBD2	TRBV2	CASSEASGRLLPTNEQFF	TGTGCCAGCAGTGAGGCTAGCGGGAGGCTCTTGCCTACCAATGAGCAGTTCTTC
TRBJ2-5	many	TRBD2	TRBV28	CASSASGRETQYF	TGTGCCAGCAGTGCAAGCGGGAGGGAGACCCAGTACTTC
TRBJ1-1	many	TRBD1	TRBV19	CASGLLTGRNTEAFF	TGTGCCAGTGGGCTCTTGACAGGGAGGAACACTGAAGCTTTCTTT
TRBJ2-2	many	.	TRBV6-1	CASSEGIAVAGELFF	TGTGCCAGCAGTGAAGGGATAGCGGTGGCAGGGGAGCTGTTTTTT
TRBJ1-1	.	TRBD1	TRBV19	CASSIGTANTEAFF	TGTGCCAGTAGTATTGGGACAGCGAACACTGAAGCTTTCTTT
TRBJ2-2	many	.	TRBV12-3/TRBV12-4	CASSRSAAETGELFF	TGTGCCAGCAGTCGCTCGGCCGCGGAGACCGGGGAGCTGTTTTTT
TRBJ1-1	many	.	TRBV12-3/TRBV12-4	CASSLGAVSEAFF	TGTGCCAGCAGTTTGGGAGCGGTCTCTGAAGCTTTCTTT
TRBJ1-6	.	TRBD1	TRBV7-3	CASSRGTGENSPLHF	TGTGCCAGCAGCAGGGGGACAGGGGAAAATTCACCCCTCCACTTT
TRBJ2-3	few	TRBD2	TRBV5-6	CASSFRGGPTDTQYF	TGTGCCAGCAGCTTTCGGGGGGGCCCCACAGATACGCAGTATTTT
TRBJ2-7	many	.	TRBV5-1	CASSLEGRYEQYF	TGCGCCAGCAGCTTGGAAGGGCGCTACGAGCAGTACTTC
TRBJ1-1	many	.	TRBV28	CATSRLLSNTEAFF	TGTGCCACTTCAAGACTGCTCAGTAACACTGAAGCTTTCTTT
TRBJ2-3	many	.	TRBV9	CASSPGGGAPRNTQYF	TGTGCCAGCAGCCCCGGAGGAGGGGCCCCCCGGAATACGCAGTATTTT
TRBJ1-4	.	.	TRBV5-1	CASSVMSGEKLFF	TGTGCCAGCAGCGTAATGAGTGGTGAAAAACTGTTTTTT
TRBJ1-1	many	TRBD1	TRBV10-1	CASQRGQGAAEAFF	TGCGCCAGCCAAAGAGGACAGGGAGCGGCTGAAGCTTTCTTT